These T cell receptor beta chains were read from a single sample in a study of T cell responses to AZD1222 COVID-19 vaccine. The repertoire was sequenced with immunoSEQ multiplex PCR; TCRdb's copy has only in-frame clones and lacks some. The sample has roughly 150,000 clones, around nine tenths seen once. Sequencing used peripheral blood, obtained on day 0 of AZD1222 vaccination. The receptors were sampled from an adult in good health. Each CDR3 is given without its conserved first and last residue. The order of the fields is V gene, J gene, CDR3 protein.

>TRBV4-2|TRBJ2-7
ASSPGANYYEQY
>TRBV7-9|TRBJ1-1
ASSRVLGDTEAF
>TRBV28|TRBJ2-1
ASGTPQNNEQF
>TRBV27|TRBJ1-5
AAIIRGQPQH
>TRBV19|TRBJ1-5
ASSPTGGASNQPQH
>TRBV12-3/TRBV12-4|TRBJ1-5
ASTAGGHQPQH
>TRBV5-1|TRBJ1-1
ASSPWDSLNTEAF
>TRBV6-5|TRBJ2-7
ASTSETGVRYEQY
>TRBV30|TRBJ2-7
AWSKGSYEQY
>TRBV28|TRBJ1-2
ASSTRGTGVGYT
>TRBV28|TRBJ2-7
ASMGGDAKTYEQY
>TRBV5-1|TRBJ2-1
ASTLGPRGGSYNEQF
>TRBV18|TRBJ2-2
ASSPNLRGFTNTGELF
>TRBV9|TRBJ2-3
ASSSGTISTDTQY
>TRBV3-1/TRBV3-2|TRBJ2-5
ASSPRGGTQY
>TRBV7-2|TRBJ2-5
ASRSGGAATQY
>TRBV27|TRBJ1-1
ASSSGQGNTEAF
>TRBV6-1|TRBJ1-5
ASSEVGQPQH
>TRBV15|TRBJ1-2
ATSRLQTGTGYT
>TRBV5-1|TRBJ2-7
ASSLAPDGVAEQY
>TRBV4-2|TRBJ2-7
ASSQDPSALVGQY
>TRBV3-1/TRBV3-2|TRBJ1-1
ASSQDGRRDEAF